These 17 T cell receptor beta chains came from one sample sequenced in a study of T cells in women clearing cervical HPV infection. Only in-frame clones appear in the TCRdb table, and some are missing; sequencing was by immunoSEQ multiplex PCR. Its table records about 27,000 clones. The sample taken for sequencing was blood buffy coat. These receptors were obtained from a woman aged 18-70 years with a cervical HPV16 infection that either progressed to CIN3+ or cleared (not recorded which).

Points on this clone: The read falls 3 residues short of the CDR3 end, and the missing part is taken from the germline J gene. The chain joins TRBV5-4 to TRBJ2-1, with D uncertain. The V and J ends lost 5 bases and 0 bases respectively, with 9 bases between them. Germline-derived CDR1 and CDR2 are SGHNT and YYREEE (reference sequence). The CDR3 is made up of 14 amino acids. The CDR3 bases that were read are TGTGCCAGCAGTTTAAATCCCTCCTACAATGAG. It is translated as CASSLNPSYNE. The full-length CDR3 reads as CASSLNPSYNEQFF.

Concerning this clone itself: The sequence runs out 3 residues before the end of the CDR3; the remainder is reconstructed from the germline J gene. The chain combines TRBV20-1 with TRBJ1-5; 7 bases map to TRBD1. CDR3 size: 15 residues. J lost 4 bases, V lost 3 bases, and 9 bases had no gene match. Germline values: CDR1 DFQATT, CDR2 SNEGSKA (reference sequence). CDR3 amino acids: CSARERTGANQPQHF. The sequenced CDR3 bases are TGCAGTGCTAGGGAAAGGACAGGCGCTAATCAGCCC.

Regarding this clone: The sequenced fragment ends 3 residues before the CDR3 boundary, so the rest is inferred from the germline J gene. The chain couples TRBV5-5 to TRBJ2-1; maybe TRBD2 (5 bases). This CDR3 has 13 residues. Trimming shortened V by 3 bases and J by 9 bases, and 13 bases separated the two germline ends. The germline V gene has CDR1 SGHKS and CDR2 YYEKEE (reference sequence). The CDR3 spells CASSWTRNGEQFF. CDR3 DNA (partial): TGTGCCAGCAGCTGGACTCGAAACGGTGAG. Filled out from reference TRBV5-5 and TRBJ2-1, the complete variable domain reads DAGVTQSPTHLIKTRGQQVTLRCSPISGHKSVSWYQQVLGQGPQFIFQYYEKEERGRGNFPDRFSARQFPNYSSELNVNALLLGDSALYLCASSWTRNGEQFFGPGTRLTVL.

Of note for this clone: The read halts 3 residues ahead of the CDR3 end, with the missing end drawn from the germline J gene. The V call is TRBV7-9, the J call TRBJ2-3; 13 bases line up with TRBD2. Germline loops: CDR1 SEHNR, CDR2 FQNEAQ (reference sequence). Trimming took 8 bases from V and 8 from J; bases not matched to a gene: 4. The CDR3 totals 13 residues. CDR3 DNA, as far as it was read: TGTGCCAGCGGACTAGCGGGAGAGGTTACG. As protein: CASGLAGEVT. The whole CDR3 reads CASGLAGEVTQYF.

The CDR3 sequence: CASSLVGDRADTQYF. CDR3 DNA, as far as it was read: TGCGCCAGCAGCTTGGTTGGTGACAGGGCCGATACG. The V and J genes are TRBV5-1 and TRBJ2-3, with 7 nucleotides matching TRBD1. The read comes to an end 3 residues before the CDR3 does, leaving the germline J gene to fill in the end. The V and J ends lost 0 bases and 6 bases, in that order; junction bases with no gene match: 7. Germline CDR1 is SGHRS and CDR2 is YFSETQ. This CDR3 region has 15 residues.

As to this clone: The read is 3 residues too short to cover the CDR3 end, so that end is filled in from the germline J gene. V usage is TRBV5-1 and J usage is TRBJ2-1; 9 bases agree with TRBD2. Germline trimming cut 0 bases from V and 6 bases from J; bases unmatched to any gene: 7. Germline lookup yields CDR1 SGHRS and CDR2 YFSETQ. The CDR3 loop spans 16 amino acids. The DNA read from the CDR3 is TGCGCCAGCAGCTTGGGGAATAGCGGGAGCGGCAATGAG. Amino acid sequence: CASSLGNSGSGNE. The CDR3 in its entirety is CASSLGNSGSGNEQFF.

A remark on this clone: The missing CDR3 end, 3 residues past where the read stops, is filled in from the germline J gene. The gene calls are TRBV5-1 and TRBJ2-1; 7 bases are shared with TRBD2. Germline CDR1 reads SGHRS; CDR2 reads YFSETQ. The CDR3 has 15 amino acids. After removal of 4 bases from V and 3 bases from J, the junction contained 7 bases not matched to a gene. CDR3 bases read: TGCGCCAGCAGCGGGGGGGGAGCGCACTACAATGAG. Its translation is CASSGGGAHYNE. The entire CDR3 protein is CASSGGGAHYNEQFF.

In regard to this clone: The sequence runs out 3 residues before the end of the CDR3; the remainder is reconstructed from the germline J gene. The chain uses TRBV5-1 and TRBJ1-2, with D perhaps matching TRBD1 (5 bases). The length of the CDR3 is 14 residues. The germline CDR1 and CDR2 sequences are SGHRS and YFSETQ. Deletions cut 5 bases from V and 1 base from J, with 12 bases between. The CDR3 bases that were read are TGCGCCAGCAGTCCTAATCAGGGTAACTATGGC. Its protein is CASSPNQGNYG. The entire CDR3 protein reads CASSPNQGNYGYTF.

Notes on this clone: The sequence runs out 3 residues before the end of the CDR3; the remainder is reconstructed from the germline J gene. J is TRBJ2-1 and V is TRBV30; 8 nucleotides agree with TRBD1. Germline CDR1 and CDR2: GTSNPN and SVGIG (reference sequence). This CDR3 is 14 amino acids long. J lost 7 bases, V lost 6 bases, and 11 bases had no gene match. The CDR3 here is CACQTGGSLNEQFF. The sequenced CDR3 bases are TGTGCCTGCCAAACAGGGGGTAGCTTAAATGAG.

In the case of this clone: The read halts 3 residues ahead of the CDR3 end, with the missing end drawn from the germline J gene. V is TRBV4-1 and J is TRBJ2-2; possibly TRBD1 for D (6 bases). V lost 7 bases, J lost 4 bases, and 16 bases lay in between. Germline lookup yields CDR1 MGHRA and CDR2 YSYEKL. The CDR3 length is 15 residues. The CDR3 spells CASNGEQGRTGELFF. The part of the CDR3 DNA that was read is TGCGCCAGCAACGGAGAACAGGGTCGCACCGGGGAG.

With regard to this clone: The read falls 3 residues short of the CDR3 end, and the missing part is taken from the germline J gene. The chain has TRBV20-1 and TRBJ2-7; 7 nucleotides agree with TRBD1. The germline CDR1 and CDR2 sequences are DFQATT and SNEGSKA (reference sequence). The CDR3 loop spans 13 amino acids. The trim removed 6 bases at V and 2 bases at J, leaving 7 bases unmatched. The CDR3 sequence is CSAMTGRTYEQYF. The sequenced part of the CDR3 DNA is TGCAGTGCCATGACAGGGAGAACCTACGAG.

Notes on this clone: The CDR3 extends 3 residues past the end of the read, so its final part is completed from the germline J gene. Within the sample, other DNA sequences also encode this same CDR3. The chain links TRBV19 to TRBJ1-1; tentatively, D is TRBD1 (6 bases). The CDR3 extends over 16 amino acids. V lost 7 bases to trimming and J lost 5 bases, with 23 bases between them. The germline V gene encodes CDR1 LNHDA and CDR2 SQIVND (reference sequence). The CDR3 sequence: CASTPSIDPGTTEAFF. The CDR3 DNA, read in part, is TGTGCCAGTACCCCCTCAATAGATCCAGGGACAACTGAA.

Note on this clone: The CDR3 extends 3 residues past the end of the read, so its final part is completed from the germline J gene. The chain joins TRBV7-8 to TRBJ2-7, with D uncertain. Germline CDR1 reads SGHVS; CDR2 reads FQNEAQ. With 0 bases removed from V and 5 bases from J, the gap between germline ends came to 8 bases. The CDR3 totals 13 residues. The CDR3 region is CASSLAAGHEQYF. Partial CDR3 DNA: TGTGCCAGCAGCTTAGCGGCTGGTCACGAG.

Comments on this clone: The CDR3 end lies 3 residues beyond the end of the read and is filled in from the germline J gene. V usage is TRBV19 and J usage is TRBJ2-2; D unclear. Germline CDR1 reads LNHDA; CDR2 reads SQIVND (reference sequence). CDR3 length equals 16 residues. This CDR3 is CASSPAGSTTNEKLFF. Partial CDR3 DNA: TGTGCCAGTAGTCCCGCCGGGTCCACAACTAATGAAAAG. Together with reference TRBV19 and TRBJ2-2, the CDR3 gives the full variable domain: DGGITQSPKYLFRKEGQNVTLSCEQNLNHDAMYWYRQDPGQGLRLIYYSQIVNDFQKGDIAEGYSVSREKKESFPLTVTSAQKNPTAFYLCASSPAGSTTNEKLFFGEGSRLTVL.

To note about this clone: The missing CDR3 end, 3 residues past where the read stops, is filled in from the germline J gene. The chain combines TRBV6-2 or TRBV6-3 with TRBJ2-7; 11 nucleotides match TRBD2. The germline V gene has CDR1 MNHEY and CDR2 SVGEGT. V shed 6 bases, J shed 3 bases, and the junction held 13 bases outside the gene matches. The CDR3 extends over 17 amino acids. CDR3 bases read: TGTGCCAGCAGAAAAGGACTAGCGGGCAGCGGTTACTACGAG. The encoded protein is CASRKGLAGSGYYE. The complete CDR3 sequence is CASRKGLAGSGYYEQYF.

In regard to this clone: Read sequence stops 3 residues before the CDR3 end, and the germline J gene provides the missing end. The chain couples TRBV20-1 to TRBJ2-7; TRBD1 aligns across 8 bases. From germline, CDR1 is DFQATT and CDR2 SNEGSKA (reference sequence). This CDR3 comprises 14 residues. With V trimmed by 4 bases and J by 3 bases, 8 bases remained unmatched. The CDR3 bases that were read are TGCAGTGCTACCAGGGGGCTGGATTTCTACGAG. This codes for CSATRGLDFYE. The whole CDR3 reads CSATRGLDFYEQYF.

Comments on this clone: The read comes to an end 3 residues before the CDR3 does, leaving the germline J gene to fill in the end. The chain joins TRBV2 to TRBJ2-7, with D perhaps TRBD1 (6 bases). This CDR3 has 17 residues. V lost 8 bases and J 3 bases, leaving 26 bases between the germline ends. CDR1 is SNHLY and CDR2 is FYNNEI in the germline V gene. The CDR3 loop is CASVSGPSGASLYEQYF. CDR3 DNA (partial): TGTGCCAGCGTTTCAGGCCCCTCAGGGGCCTCTCTCTACGAG.